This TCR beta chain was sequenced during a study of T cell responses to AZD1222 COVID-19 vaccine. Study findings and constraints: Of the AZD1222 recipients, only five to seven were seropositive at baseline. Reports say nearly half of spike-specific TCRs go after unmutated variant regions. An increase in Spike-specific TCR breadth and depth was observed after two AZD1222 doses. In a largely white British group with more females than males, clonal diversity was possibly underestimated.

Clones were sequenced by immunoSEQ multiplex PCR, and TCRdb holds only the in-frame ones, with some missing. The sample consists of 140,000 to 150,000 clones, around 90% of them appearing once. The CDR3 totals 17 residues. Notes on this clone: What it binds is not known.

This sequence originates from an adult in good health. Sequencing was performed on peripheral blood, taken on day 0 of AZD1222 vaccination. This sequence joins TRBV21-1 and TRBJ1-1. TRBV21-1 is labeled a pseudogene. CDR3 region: CASSKTGERGPDTEAFF. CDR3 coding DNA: TGTGCCAGCAGCAAAACGGGGGAAAGGGGTCCGGACACTGAAGCTTTCTTT.